The clone carrying this TCR beta chain was found a few times. This sample stems from a study of blood T cell repertoires in COVID-19. Study overall: PBMCs, B-cell-depleted T cells, or T cells were the source of the cDNA or gDNA that made up the material.

Original analysis: Reference gene primer amplification gave nucleated cell count estimates. This table comes from immunoSEQ multiplex PCR, and its TCRdb copy is limited to in-frame clones, with some not included. V, J and clone size are taken as reported in that table, and D and trimming were inferred from the DNA itself. The repertoire holds roughly 150,000 clones, with under 85% as singletons. CDR3 length: 16 residues. Germline V gives CDR1 MNHNS, CDR2 SASEGT. The ends lost 3 bases at V and 0 bases at J; junction bases unmatched: 4. Specimen: peripheral blood. The gene calls are TRBV6-1 and TRBJ1-4; 7 positions agree with TRBD1. The sequence derives from a man in his 70s with acute or convalescent COVID-19. The DNA of the CDR3 is TGTGCCAGCAGTGAGAGGGACAGTTCAACTAATGAAAAACTGTTTTTT. Translated: CASSERDSSTNEKLFF.